Listed below are T cell receptor beta chains from one sample, sequenced in a study of blood T cell repertoires in COVID-19. Profiled with immunoSEQ multiplex PCR; TCRdb holds only in-frame clones, not every one. The sample has roughly 150,000 clones, roughly 90% seen once. The specimen sequenced was peripheral blood. These receptors were obtained from a man aged 60 to 69 with active or convalescent COVID-19. The CDR3 runs from the conserved cysteine through the conserved F or W. The D gene is left open where the match is weak. Clone size is stated in some rows and not others, as once, few, many or a class when expanded.

TRBV18,once,.,CASSRIQGEGSPLHF
TRBV5-4,.,.,CASLSAGQQETQYF
TRBV28,.,TRBD1,CASGTGANYGYTF
TRBV7-9,.,TRBD1,CASSPKWGTVNEQFF
TRBV5-1,.,TRBD1,CASSSTGGGETQYF
TRBV24-1,.,.,CATSDPSSRNYNEQFF
TRBV6-6,.,TRBD1,CASSSPGGHTEAFF
TRBV18,.,.,CASSTRQSSSYEQYF
TRBV5-1,.,TRBD1,CASSWGTAGNTIYF
TRBV6-5,.,.,CASRLIRNTEAFF
TRBV7-2,.,.,CASSLRYSEPQHF
TRBV27,.,TRBD1,CASSLARDREGSPLHF
TRBV15,.,TRBD2,CATSRARLAGTDTQYF
TRBV19,.,TRBD2,CASTDRTSGRFGINEQFF
TRBV3-1/TRBV3-2,.,.,CASSPSRAERGTFF
TRBV6-6,once,.,CASSYAGHVNTGELFF
TRBV7-5,.,.,CARSATPQETQYF
TRBV29-1,.,.,CSVRGNTEAFF
TRBV28,.,TRBD1,CASSSGQGGHYTF
TRBV6-2/TRBV6-3,.,TRBD2,CASSGGGLAKNIQYF
TRBV19,.,.,CASSRRGPLGDGELFF
TRBV7-9,.,.,CASSRGLSTDTQYF
TRBV28,.,.,CASSLTGRSISGNTIYF
TRBV27,.,.,CASSLSGRTGYTF
TRBV5-1,.,.,CASSFGEDNSPLHF
TRBV29-1,.,TRBD2,CSVTTPEIAGVHEQYF
TRBV9,.,.,CASSVEGLQETQYF
TRBV19,once,TRBD2,CASSSTSGVGDTQYF
TRBV5-1,.,.,CASSPSQAGELFF
TRBV28,.,TRBD1,CASSGPGQGTAIPPLHF
TRBV18,once,.,CASSPQAQGYEQYF
TRBV25-1,.,TRBD1,CASSADRSSYEQYF
TRBV28,.,TRBD1,CASSKRQGWQETQYF
TRBV10-2,.,.,CASAGGGGNQPQHF